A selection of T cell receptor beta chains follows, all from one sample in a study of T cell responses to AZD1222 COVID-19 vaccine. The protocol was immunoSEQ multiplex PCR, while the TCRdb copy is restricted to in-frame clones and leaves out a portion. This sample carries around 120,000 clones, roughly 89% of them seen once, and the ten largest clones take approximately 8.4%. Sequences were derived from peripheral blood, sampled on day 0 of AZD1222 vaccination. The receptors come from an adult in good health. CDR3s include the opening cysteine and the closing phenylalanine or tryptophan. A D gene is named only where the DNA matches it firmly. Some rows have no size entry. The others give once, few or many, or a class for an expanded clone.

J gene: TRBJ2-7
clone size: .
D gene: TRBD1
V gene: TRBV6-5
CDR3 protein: CASATGQIGEQYF
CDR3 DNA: TGTGCCAGCGCCACGGGACAGATCGGCGAGCAGTACTTC

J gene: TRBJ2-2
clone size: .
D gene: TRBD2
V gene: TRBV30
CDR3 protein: CAWNMGRVRMGNTGELFF
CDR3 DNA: TGTGCCTGGAACATGGGGAGGGTCAGGATGGGGAACACCGGGGAGCTGTTTTTT

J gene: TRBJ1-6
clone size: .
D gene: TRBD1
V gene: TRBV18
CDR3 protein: CASSPTGGANSPLHF
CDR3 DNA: TGTGCCAGCTCACCAACAGGGGGTGCGAATTCACCCCTCCACTTT

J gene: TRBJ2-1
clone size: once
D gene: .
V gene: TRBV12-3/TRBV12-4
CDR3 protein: CASSTGNFNEQFF
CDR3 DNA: TGTGCCAGCAGTACGGGGAATTTCAATGAGCAGTTCTTC

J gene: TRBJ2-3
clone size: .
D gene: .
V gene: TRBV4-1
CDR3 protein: CASSPVIGSTDTQYF
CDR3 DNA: TGCGCCAGCAGCCCTGTAATCGGGTCTACAGATACGCAGTATTTT

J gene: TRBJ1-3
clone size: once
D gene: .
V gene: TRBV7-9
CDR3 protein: CASSLQGVGNTIYF
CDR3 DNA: TGTGCCAGCAGCTTACAGGGTGTGGGAAACACCATATATTTT

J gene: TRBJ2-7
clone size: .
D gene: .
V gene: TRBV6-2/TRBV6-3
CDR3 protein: CASSTFLYEQYF
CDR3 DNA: TGTGCCAGCAGTACCTTCCTATACGAGCAGTACTTC

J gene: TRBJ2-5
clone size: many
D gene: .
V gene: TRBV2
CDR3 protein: CASSGGDTQTQYF
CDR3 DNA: TGTGCCAGCAGTGGAGGGGACACCCAGACCCAGTACTTC

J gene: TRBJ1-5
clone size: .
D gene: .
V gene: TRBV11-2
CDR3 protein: CASSLGDGDQPQHF
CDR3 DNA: TGTGCCAGCAGCTTAGGAGACGGGGATCAGCCCCAGCATTTT

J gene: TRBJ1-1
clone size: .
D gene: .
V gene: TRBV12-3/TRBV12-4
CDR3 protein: CASILEVYTEAFF
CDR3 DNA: TGTGCCAGCATCTTAGAGGTATATACTGAAGCTTTCTTT

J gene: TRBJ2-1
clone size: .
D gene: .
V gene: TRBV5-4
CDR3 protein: CASSSWGNEQFF
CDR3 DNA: TGTGCCAGCAGCTCGTGGGGGAATGAGCAGTTCTTC

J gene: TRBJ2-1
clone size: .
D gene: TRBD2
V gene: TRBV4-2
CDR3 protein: CASSQDGGLADQFF
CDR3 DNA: TGTGCCAGCAGCCAAGATGGAGGCCTAGCGGACCAGTTCTTC

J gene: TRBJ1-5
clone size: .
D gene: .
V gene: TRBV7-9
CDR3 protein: CASSTDSLIQPQHF
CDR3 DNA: TGTGCCAGCAGCACAGACAGCCTCATTCAGCCCCAGCATTTT

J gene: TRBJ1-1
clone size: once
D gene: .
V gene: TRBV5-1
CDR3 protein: CASSSDRTNTEAFF
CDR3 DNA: TGCGCCAGCAGTTCCGACAGGACGAACACTGAAGCTTTCTTT

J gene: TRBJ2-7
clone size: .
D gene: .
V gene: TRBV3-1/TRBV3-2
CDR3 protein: CASSQESSQMSYEQYF
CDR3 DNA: TGTGCCAGCAGCCAAGAATCGAGCCAAATGTCCTACGAGCAGTACTTC

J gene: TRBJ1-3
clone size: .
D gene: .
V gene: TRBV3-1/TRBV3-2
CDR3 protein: CASSQVFGAGNTIYF
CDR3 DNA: TGTGCCAGCAGCCAAGTTTTCGGGGCTGGAAACACCATATATTTT

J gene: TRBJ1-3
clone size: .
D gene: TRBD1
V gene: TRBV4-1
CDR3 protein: CASSQDDRGLYGNTIYF
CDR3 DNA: TGCGCCAGCAGCCAAGATGACAGGGGGCTTTACGGAAACACCATATATTTT

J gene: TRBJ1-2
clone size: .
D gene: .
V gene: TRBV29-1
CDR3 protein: CSASIFTGYGYTF
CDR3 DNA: TGCAGCGCTTCAATCTTTACAGGGTATGGCTACACCTTC

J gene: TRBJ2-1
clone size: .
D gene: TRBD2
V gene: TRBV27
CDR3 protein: CASSPLAGGYNEQFF
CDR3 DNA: TGTGCCAGCAGTCCACTAGCGGGGGGCTACAATGAGCAGTTCTTC

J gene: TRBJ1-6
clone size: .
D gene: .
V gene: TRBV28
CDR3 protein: CATLTQGDSPLHF
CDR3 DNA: TGTGCCACCCTGACACAGGGTGATTCACCCCTCCACTTT

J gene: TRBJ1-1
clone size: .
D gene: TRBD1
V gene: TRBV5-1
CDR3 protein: CASSLRRQGGTEAFF
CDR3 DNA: TGCGCCAGCAGCTTGAGGAGACAGGGTGGGACTGAAGCTTTCTTT

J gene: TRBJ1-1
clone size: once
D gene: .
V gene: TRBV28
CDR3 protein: CASSSPGGNTEAFF
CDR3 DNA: TGTGCCAGCAGTTCCCCGGGGGGGAACACTGAAGCTTTCTTT

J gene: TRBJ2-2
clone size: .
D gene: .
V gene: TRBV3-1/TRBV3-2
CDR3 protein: CASSQPRDTGELFF
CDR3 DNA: TGTGCCAGCAGCCAACCTAGAGACACCGGGGAGCTGTTTTTT

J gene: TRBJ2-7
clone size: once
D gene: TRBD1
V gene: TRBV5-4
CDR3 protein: CASSFQGDEQYF
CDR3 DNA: TGTGCCAGCAGCTTCCAGGGGGACGAGCAGTACTTC

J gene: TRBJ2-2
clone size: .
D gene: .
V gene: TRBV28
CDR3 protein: CASSLGTGELFF
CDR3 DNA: TGTGCCAGCAGTTTGGGCACCGGGGAGCTGTTTTTT

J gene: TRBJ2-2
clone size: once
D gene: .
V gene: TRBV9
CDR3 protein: CASSFRDENTGELFF
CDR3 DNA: TGTGCCAGCAGCTTCCGGGACGAGAACACCGGGGAGCTGTTTTTT

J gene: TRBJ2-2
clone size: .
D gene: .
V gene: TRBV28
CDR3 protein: CASRPRAPRDTGELFF
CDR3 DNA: TGTGCCAGCCGCCCAAGGGCTCCTCGGGACACCGGGGAGCTGTTTTTT

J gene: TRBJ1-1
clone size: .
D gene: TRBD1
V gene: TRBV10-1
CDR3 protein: CASSESRGQGAGAFF
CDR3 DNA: TGCGCCAGCAGTGAGTCGAGAGGACAGGGGGCTGGAGCTTTCTTT

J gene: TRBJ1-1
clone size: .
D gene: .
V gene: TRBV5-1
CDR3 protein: CASSISGANTEAFF
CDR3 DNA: TGCGCCAGCAGCATATCCGGCGCAAACACTGAAGCTTTCTTT

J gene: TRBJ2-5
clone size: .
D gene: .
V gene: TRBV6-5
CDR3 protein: CASRLDRLPRETQYF
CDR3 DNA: TGTGCCAGCAGGCTGGACAGACTCCCACGGGAGACCCAGTACTTC

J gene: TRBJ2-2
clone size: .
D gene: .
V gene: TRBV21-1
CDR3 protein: CASSKVNSIHRNTGELFF
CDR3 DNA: TGTGCCAGCAGCAAAGTAAATAGCATTCATAGGAACACCGGGGAGCTGTTTTTT

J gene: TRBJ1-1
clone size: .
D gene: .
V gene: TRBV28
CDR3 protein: CASSLADILNTEAFF
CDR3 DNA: TGTGCCAGCAGTTTGGCGGACATCCTGAACACTGAAGCTTTCTTT

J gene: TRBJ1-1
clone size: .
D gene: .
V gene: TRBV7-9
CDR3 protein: CASSLGTATTEAFF
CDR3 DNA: TGTGCCAGCAGCTTAGGGACAGCTACCACTGAAGCTTTCTTT

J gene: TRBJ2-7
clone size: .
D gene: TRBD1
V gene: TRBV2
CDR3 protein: CASRLDRGISEQYF
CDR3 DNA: TGTGCCAGCAGGCTCGACAGGGGGATTAGCGAGCAGTACTTC

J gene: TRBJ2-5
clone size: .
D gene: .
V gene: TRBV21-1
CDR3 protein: CATTRETQYF
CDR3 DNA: TGTGCCACTACCCGGGAGACCCAGTACTTC

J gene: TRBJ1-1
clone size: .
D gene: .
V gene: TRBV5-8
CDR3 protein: CASSLAFVGGFMNTEAFF
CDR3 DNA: TGTGCCAGCAGCTTGGCCTTCGTTGGTGGGTTCATGAACACTGAAGCTTTCTTT

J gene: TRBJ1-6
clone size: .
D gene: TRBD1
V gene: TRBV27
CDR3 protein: CASSPPRDRPSSYNSPLHF
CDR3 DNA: TGTGCCAGCAGTCCCCCCCGGGACAGACCTTCCTCCTATAATTCACCCCTCCACTTT

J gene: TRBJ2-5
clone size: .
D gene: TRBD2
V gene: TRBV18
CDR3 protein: CASSQGTSGETQYF
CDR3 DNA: TGTGCCAGCTCACAAGGGACTAGCGGGGAGACCCAGTACTTC

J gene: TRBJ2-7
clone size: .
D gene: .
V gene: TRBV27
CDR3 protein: CASSFERKYEQYF
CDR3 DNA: TGTGCCAGCAGTTTCGAGCGGAAGTACGAGCAGTACTTC

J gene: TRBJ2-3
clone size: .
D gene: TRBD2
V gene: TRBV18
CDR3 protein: CASSPRPSGSTDTQYF
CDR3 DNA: TGTGCCAGCTCACCACGGCCTAGCGGTAGCACAGATACGCAGTATTTT

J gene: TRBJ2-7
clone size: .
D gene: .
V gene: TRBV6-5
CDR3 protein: CASSYSQGVSYEQYF
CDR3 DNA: TGTGCCAGCAGTTACTCTCAGGGAGTCTCTTACGAGCAGTACTTC

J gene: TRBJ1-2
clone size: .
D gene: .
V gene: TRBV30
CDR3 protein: CAWGPQLTGRRYGYTF
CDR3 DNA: TGTGCCTGGGGGCCCCAATTAACAGGGCGACGGTATGGCTACACCTTC

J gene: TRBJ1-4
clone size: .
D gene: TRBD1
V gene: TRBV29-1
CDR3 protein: CSAKQGNEKLFF
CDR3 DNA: TGCAGCGCAAAACAGGGGAATGAAAAACTGTTTTTT

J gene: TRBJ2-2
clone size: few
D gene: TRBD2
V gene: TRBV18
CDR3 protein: CASPKQTSAGTGELFF
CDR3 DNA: TGTGCCAGCCCCAAGCAGACTAGCGCGGGCACCGGGGAGCTGTTTTTT

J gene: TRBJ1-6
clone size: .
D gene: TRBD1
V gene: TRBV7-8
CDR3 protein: CASSLASTGIGSPLHF
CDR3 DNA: TGTGCCAGCAGCTTAGCGTCGACAGGGATAGGTTCACCCCTCCACTTT